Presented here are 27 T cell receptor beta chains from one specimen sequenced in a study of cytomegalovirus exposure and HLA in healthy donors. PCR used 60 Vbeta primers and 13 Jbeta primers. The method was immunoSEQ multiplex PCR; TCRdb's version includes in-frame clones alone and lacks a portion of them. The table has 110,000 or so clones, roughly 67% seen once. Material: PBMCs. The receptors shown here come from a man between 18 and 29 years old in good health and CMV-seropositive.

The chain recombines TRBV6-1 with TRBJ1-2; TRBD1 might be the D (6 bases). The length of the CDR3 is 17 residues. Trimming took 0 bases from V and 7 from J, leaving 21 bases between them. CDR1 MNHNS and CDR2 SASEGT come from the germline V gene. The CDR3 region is CASSEAGASRVYSGYTF. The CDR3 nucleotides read TGTGCCAGCAGTGAAGCGGGGGCCTCTCGGGTGTATTCTGGCTACACCTTC.

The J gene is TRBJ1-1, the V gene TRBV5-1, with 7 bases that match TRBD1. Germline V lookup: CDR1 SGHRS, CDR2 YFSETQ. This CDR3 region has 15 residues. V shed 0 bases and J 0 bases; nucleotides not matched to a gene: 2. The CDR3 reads CASSLVGQMNTEAFF. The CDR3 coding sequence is TGCGCCAGCAGCTTGGTGGGACAGATGAACACTGAAGCTTTCTTT.

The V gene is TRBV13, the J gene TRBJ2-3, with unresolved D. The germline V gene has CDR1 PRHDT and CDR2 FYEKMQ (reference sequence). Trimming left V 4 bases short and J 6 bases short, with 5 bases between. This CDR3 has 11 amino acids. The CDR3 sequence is CASSSVDTQYF. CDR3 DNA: TGTGCCAGCAGCTCGGTTGATACGCAGTATTTT.

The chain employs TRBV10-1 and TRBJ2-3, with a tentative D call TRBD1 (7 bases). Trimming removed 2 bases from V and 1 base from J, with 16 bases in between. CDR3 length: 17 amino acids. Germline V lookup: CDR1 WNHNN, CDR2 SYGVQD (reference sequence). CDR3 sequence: CASSEPLDREGTDTQYF. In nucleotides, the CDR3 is TGCGCCAGCAGTGAGCCCCTCGACAGGGAGGGCACAGATACGCAGTATTTT.

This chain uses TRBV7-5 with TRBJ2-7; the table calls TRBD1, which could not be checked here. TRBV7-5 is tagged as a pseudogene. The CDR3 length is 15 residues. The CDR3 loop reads CVRSSRGEPSYEQYF. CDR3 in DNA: TGTGTCAGAAGTTCCAGGGGCGAACCATCCTACGAGCAGTACTTC.

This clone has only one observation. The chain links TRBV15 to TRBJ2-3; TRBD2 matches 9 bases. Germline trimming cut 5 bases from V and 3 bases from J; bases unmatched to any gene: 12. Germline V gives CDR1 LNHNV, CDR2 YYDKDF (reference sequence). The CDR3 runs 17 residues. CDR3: CATSARILLAGTDTQYF. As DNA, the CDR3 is TGTGCCACCAGCGCGAGGATCCTCCTAGCGGGGACAGATACGCAGTATTTT.

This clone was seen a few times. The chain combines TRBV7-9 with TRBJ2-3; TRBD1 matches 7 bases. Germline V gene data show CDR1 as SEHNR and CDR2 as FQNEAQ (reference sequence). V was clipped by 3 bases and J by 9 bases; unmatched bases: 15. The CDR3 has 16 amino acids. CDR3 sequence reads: CASSFMTGPTKETQYF. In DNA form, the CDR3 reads TGTGCCAGCAGCTTTATGACAGGGCCGACAAAAGAGACGCAGTATTTT. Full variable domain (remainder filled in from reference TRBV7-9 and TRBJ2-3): DTGVSQNPRHKITKRGQNVTFRCDPISEHNRLYWYRQTLGQGPEFLTYFQNEAQLEKSRLLSDRFSAERPKGSFSTLEIQRTEQGDSAMYLCASSFMTGPTKETQYFGPGTRLTVL.

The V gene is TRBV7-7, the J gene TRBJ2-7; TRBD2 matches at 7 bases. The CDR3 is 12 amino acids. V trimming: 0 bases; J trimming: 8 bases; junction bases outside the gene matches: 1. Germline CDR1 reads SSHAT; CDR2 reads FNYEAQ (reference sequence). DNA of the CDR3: TGTGCCAGCAGCTTAGCGGGGGGGAAGCAGTACGTC. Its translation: CASSLAGGKQYV.

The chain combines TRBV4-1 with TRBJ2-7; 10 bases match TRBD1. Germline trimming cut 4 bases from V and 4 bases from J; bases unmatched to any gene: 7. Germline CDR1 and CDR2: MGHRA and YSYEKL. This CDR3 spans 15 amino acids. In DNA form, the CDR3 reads TGCGCCAGCAGCCCTGCCGGGACAGGGGATTACGAGCAGTACGTC. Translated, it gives CASSPAGTGDYEQYV.

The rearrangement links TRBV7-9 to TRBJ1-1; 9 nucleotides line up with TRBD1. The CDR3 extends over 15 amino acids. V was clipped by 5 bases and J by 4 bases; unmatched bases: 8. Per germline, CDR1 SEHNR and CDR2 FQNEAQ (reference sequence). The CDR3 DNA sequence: TGTGCCAGCAGCACTACAGGGGGCATGGCCACTGAAGCTTTCTTT. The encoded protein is CASSTTGGMATEAFF.

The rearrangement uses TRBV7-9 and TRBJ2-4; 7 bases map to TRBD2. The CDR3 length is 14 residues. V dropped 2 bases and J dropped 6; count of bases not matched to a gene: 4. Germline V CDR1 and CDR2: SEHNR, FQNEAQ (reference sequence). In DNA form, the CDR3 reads TGTGCCAGCAGCTTAAGCGGGGTGGGAAACATTCAGTACTTC. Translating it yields CASSLSGVGNIQYF.

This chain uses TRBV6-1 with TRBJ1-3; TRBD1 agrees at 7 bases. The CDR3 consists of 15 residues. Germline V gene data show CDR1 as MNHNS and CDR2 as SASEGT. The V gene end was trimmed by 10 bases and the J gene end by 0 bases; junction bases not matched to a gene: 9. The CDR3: CATKQGLSSGNTIYF. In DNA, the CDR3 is TGTGCCACCAAACAGGGGCTGAGCTCTGGAAACACCATATATTTT.

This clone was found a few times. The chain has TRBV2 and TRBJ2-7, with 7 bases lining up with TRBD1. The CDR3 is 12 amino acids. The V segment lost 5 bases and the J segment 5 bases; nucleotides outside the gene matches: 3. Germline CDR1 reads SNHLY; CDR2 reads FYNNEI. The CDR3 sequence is CASSRDRDEQYF. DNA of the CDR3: TGTGCCAGCAGTAGAGACAGGGACGAGCAGTACTTC. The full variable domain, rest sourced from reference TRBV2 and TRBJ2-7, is EPEVTQTPSHQVTQMGQEVILRCVPISNHLYFYWYRQILGQKVEFLVSFYNNEISEKSEIFDDQFSVERPDGSNFTLKIRSTKLEDSAMYFCASSRDRDEQYFGPGTRLTVT.

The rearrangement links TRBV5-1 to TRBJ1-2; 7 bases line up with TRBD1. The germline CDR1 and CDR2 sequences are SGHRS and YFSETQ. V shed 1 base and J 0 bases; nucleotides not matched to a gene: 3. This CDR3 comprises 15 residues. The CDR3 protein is CASSLTGDSNYGYTF. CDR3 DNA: TGCGCCAGCAGCTTGACAGGGGACTCTAACTATGGCTACACCTTC.

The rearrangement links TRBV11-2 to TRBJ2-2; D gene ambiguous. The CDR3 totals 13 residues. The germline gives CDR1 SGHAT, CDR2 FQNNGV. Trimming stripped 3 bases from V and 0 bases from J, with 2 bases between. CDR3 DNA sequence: TGTGCCAGCAGCTTTACGAACACCGGGGAGCTGTTTTTT. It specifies CASSFTNTGELFF.

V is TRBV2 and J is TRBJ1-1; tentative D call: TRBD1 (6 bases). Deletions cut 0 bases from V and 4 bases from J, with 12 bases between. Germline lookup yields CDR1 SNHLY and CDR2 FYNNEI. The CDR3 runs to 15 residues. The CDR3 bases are TGTGCCAGCAGTGAAGCGGGGACACTTAGCACTGAAGCTTTCTTT. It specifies CASSEAGTLSTEAFF.

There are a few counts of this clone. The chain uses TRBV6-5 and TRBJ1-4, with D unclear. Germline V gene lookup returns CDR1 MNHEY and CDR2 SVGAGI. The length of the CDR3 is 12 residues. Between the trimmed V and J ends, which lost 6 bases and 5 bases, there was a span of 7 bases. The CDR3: CASSPGNEKLFF. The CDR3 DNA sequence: TGTGCCAGCAGCCCGGGGAATGAAAAACTGTTTTTT.

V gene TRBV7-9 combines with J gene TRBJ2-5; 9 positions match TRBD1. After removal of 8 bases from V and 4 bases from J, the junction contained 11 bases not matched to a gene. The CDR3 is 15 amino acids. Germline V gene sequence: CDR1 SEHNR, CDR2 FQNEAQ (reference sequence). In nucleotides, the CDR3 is TGTGCCAGCGGCTCGGGACAGGGTGGAGGAGAGACCCAGTACTTC. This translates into CASGSGQGGGETQYF.

This CDR3 reads CASRTRQGHYGYTF. DNA for the CDR3: TGTGCCAGCAGGACCCGACAGGGCCACTATGGCTACACCTTC. The chain joins TRBV5-6 to TRBJ1-2, with 7 positions matching TRBD1. The CDR3 length is 14 residues. V shed 5 bases, J shed 3 bases, and the junction held 7 bases outside the gene matches. Germline V gene lookup returns CDR1 SGHDT and CDR2 YYEEEE.

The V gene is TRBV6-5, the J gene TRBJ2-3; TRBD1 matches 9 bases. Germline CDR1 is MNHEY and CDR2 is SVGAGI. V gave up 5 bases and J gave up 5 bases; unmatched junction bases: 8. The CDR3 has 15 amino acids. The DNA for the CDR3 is TGTGCCAGCAGTCGGGACAGGGCACAGGTAGATACGCAGTATTTT. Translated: CASSRDRAQVDTQYF.

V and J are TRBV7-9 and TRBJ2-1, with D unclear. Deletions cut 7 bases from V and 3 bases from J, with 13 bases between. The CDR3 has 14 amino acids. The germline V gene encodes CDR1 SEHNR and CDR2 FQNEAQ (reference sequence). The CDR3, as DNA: TGTGCCAGCATTGGGCTAACAAACTACAATGAGCAGTTCTTC. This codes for CASIGLTNYNEQFF.

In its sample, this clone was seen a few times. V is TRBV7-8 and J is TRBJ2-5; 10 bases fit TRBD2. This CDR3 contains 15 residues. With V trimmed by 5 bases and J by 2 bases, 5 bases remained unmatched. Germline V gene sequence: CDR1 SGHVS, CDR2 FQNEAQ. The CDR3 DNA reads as TGTGCCAGCAGCAACAGCGGGGGGGTTCAAGAGACCCAGTACTTC. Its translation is CASSNSGGVQETQYF.

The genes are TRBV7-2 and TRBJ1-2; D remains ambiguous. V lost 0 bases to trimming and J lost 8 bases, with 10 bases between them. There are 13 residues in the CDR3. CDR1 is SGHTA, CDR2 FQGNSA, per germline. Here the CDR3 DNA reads TGTGCCAGCAGCTTAGCGACAAACTTGGGCTACACCTTC. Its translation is CASSLATNLGYTF.

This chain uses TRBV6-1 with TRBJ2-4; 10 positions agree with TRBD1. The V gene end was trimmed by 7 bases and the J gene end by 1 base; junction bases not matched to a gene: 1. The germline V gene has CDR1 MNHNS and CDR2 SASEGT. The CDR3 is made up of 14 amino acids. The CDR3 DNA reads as TGTGCCAGCAAGGGACAGGGGGCCAAAAACATTCAGTACTTC. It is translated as CASKGQGAKNIQYF.

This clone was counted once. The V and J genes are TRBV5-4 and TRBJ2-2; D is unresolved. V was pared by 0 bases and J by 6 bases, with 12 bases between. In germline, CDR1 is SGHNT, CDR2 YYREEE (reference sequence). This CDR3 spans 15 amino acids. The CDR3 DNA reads TGTGCCAGCAGCTTGGCCCTGCGGAAACCCGGGGAGCTGTTTTTT. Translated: CASSLALRKPGELFF.

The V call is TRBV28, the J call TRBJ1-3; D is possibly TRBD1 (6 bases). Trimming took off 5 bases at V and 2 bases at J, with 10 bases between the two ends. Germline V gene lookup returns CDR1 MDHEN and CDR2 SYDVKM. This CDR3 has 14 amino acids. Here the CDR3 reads CASSRQGTGNTIYF. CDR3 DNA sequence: TGTGCCAGCAGTCGCCAGGGGACTGGAAACACCATATATTTT.

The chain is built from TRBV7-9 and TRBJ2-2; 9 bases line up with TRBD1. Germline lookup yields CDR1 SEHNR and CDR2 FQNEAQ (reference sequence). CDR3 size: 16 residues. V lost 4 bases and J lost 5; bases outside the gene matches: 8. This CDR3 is CASSSGQGGGTGELFF. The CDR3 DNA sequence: TGTGCCAGCAGCTCGGGACAGGGAGGAGGGACCGGGGAGCTGTTTTTT. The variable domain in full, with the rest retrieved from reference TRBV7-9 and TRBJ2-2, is DTGVSQNPRHKITKRGQNVTFRCDPISEHNRLYWYRQTLGQGPEFLTYFQNEAQLEKSRLLSDRFSAERPKGSFSTLEIQRTEQGDSAMYLCASSSGQGGGTGELFFGEGSRLTVL.